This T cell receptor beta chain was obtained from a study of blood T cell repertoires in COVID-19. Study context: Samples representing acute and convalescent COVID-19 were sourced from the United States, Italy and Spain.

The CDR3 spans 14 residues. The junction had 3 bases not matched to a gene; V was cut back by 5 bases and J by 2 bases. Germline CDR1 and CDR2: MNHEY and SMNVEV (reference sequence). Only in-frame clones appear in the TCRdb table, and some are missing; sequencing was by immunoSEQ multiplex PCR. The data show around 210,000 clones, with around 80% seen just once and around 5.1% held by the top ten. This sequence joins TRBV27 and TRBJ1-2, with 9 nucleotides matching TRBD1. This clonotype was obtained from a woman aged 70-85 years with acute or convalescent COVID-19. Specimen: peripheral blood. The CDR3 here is CASSPQGANYGYTF. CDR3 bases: TGTGCCAGCAGTCCACAGGGGGCCAACTATGGCTACACCTTC.